A selection of T cell receptor beta chains follows, all from one sample in a study of human T cells and chemical hapten exposure. One entry per CDR3 protein results from TCRdb running MiXCR on the RACE reads. The sample records about 130,000 distinct CDR3 sequences, roughly 9% being singletons. The specimen sequenced was whole blood. These receptors were collected from a male donor in good health. Some clones in this sample may be carry-over from other donors' samples. CDR3s include the opening cysteine and the closing phenylalanine or tryptophan. The D gene is left open where the match is weak. Not all rows give a size; the values are once, few, many and, for expanded clones, a class.

clone_size	d_call	v_call	j_call	cdr3_aa	cdr3_nt
-	-	TRBV5-1	TRBJ1-5	CASSLEFPAGGPGNTQHF	TGCGCCAGCAGCTTGGAATTTCCGGCGGGAGGGCCCGGCAATACGCAGCATTTT
-	TRBD1	TRBV20-1	TRBJ2-3	CSARDWGQRNQYAVPDTQYF	TGCAGTGCTAGAGATTGGGGACAGCGAAATCAATACGCGGTCCCAGATACGCAGTATTTT
-	TRBD1	TRBV7-2	TRBJ1-5	CASTQGQGGPQPQHF	TGTGCCAGCACCCAGGGACAGGGGGGGCCTCAGCCCCAGCATTTT
-	TRBD2	TRBV4-3	TRBJ2-5	CASSQGSGGAVETQYF	TGCGCCAGCAGCCAAGGGAGCGGGGGGGCCGTGGAGACCCAGTACTTC
-	-	TRBV3-2	TRBJ2-5	CASSQGCRVEETQYF	TGTGCCAGCAGCCAAGGATGTAGGGTCGAGGAGACCCAGTACTTC
-	-	TRBV20-1	TRBJ1-5	CSAISSALSNQPQHF	TGCAGTGCGATTTCTTCCGCGTTAAGCAATCAGCCCCAGCATTTT
many	-	TRBV6-5	TRBJ2-4	CASSYSGIQYF	TGTGCCAGCAGTTACTCAGGGATTCAGTACTTC
many	TRBD1	TRBV29-1	TRBJ2-5	CSVGQGEIRETQYF	TGCAGCGTCGGACAGGGGGAGATTCGGGAGACCCAGTACTTC
few	-	TRBV7-6	TRBJ2-2	CASRMGGELFF	TGTGCCAGCAGGATGGGGGGGGAGCTGTTTTTT
-	-	TRBV27	TRBJ2-1	CASRAQQGGFNNEQFF	TGTGCCAGCAGGGCTCAGCAGGGGGGGTTTAACAATGAGCAGTTCTTC
few	-	TRBV5-4	TRBJ1-2	CASSFTLNYGYTF	TGTGCCAGCAGCTTCACACTAAACTATGGCTACACCTTC
-	TRBD1	TRBV6-2/TRBV6-3	TRBJ2-3	CASSTRDSGTDTQYF	TGTGCCAGCAGTACCCGGGACAGCGGCACAGATACGCAGTATTTT
few	-	TRBV7-9	TRBJ2-2	CASSPPGAGPGELFF	TGTGCCAGCAGCCCCCCCGGGGCAGGGCCCGGGGAGCTGTTTTTT
-	TRBD2	TRBV19	TRBJ2-2	CASSTQTSGRSGELFF	TGTGCCAGTAGTACTCAGACTAGCGGGAGAAGCGGGGAGCTGTTTTTT
-	TRBD2	TRBV25-1	TRBJ2-5	CASSEIKAGGGETQYF	TGTGCCAGCAGTGAAATCAAAGCGGGAGGCGGTGAGACCCAGTACTTC
few	-	TRBV15	TRBJ1-3	CATSRDKATGNTIYF	TGTGCCACCAGCAGAGATAAGGCCACTGGAAACACCATATATTTT
-	TRBD1	TRBV6-5	TRBJ2-7	CASSPPTGDHEQYF	TGTGCCAGCAGTCCCCCAACAGGGGATCACGAGCAGTACTTC
few	TRBD1	TRBV6-9	TRBJ2-3	CASSSSDRGRTDTQYF	TGTGCCAGCAGTTCGTCCGACAGGGGGCGAACGGACACGCAGTATTTT
-	TRBD1	TRBV5-6	TRBJ1-1	CASSSYRGDWTEAFF	TGTGCCAGCAGCTCGTACAGGGGGGATTGGACTGAAGCTTTCTTT
many	TRBD1	TRBV27	TRBJ2-5	CASSLTGTGAETQYF	TGTGCCAGCAGTTTAACCGGGACAGGGGCAGAGACCCAGTACTTC
-	-	TRBV9	TRBJ2-6	CASSVDRAGANVLTF	TGTGCCAGCAGCGTAGATCGAGCTGGGGCCAACGTCCTGACTTTC
-	TRBD1	TRBV6-1	TRBJ2-2	CASTSDRGAGELFF	TGTGCCAGCACTTCGGACAGGGGGGCCGGGGAGCTGTTTTTT
-	TRBD2	TRBV7-2	TRBJ2-1	CASSYRTSPYNEQFF	TGTGCCAGCAGCTATCGGACTAGCCCTTACAATGAGCAGTTCTTC
few	TRBD2	TRBV29-1	TRBJ2-3	CSVEGGGGTDTQYF	TGCAGCGTTGAAGGGGGGGGAGGCACAGATACGCAGTATTTT
-	TRBD2	TRBV6-5	TRBJ2-7	CASRTLQARGEQYF	TGTGCCAGCAGAACCTTACAGGCGCGGGGGGAGCAGTACTTC
many	TRBD2	TRBV6-5	TRBJ2-3	CASSYSISGGSTDTQYF	TGTGCCAGCAGTTACTCGATTAGCGGGGGTAGCACAGATACGCAGTATTTT
many	-	TRBV28	TRBJ1-2	CASRSDSEANYGYTF	TGTGCCAGCAGGAGTGACAGTGAAGCTAACTATGGCTACACCTTC
-	TRBD1	TRBV9	TRBJ1-2	CASSVVDRANYGYTF	TGTGCCAGCAGCGTAGTGGACAGGGCTAACTATGGCTACACCTTC
few	-	TRBV6-2/TRBV6-3	TRBJ1-5	CASGGSNQPQHF	TGTGCCTCCGGGGGTAGCAATCAGCCCCAGCATTTT
many	TRBD1	TRBV2	TRBJ2-5	CASSRTGLETQYF	TGTGCCAGCAGCCGGACAGGGTTAGAGACCCAGTACTTC
-	-	TRBV30	TRBJ1-1	CARSVWGSMNTEAFF	TGTGCCCGGAGTGTCTGGGGGTCGATGAACACTGAAGCTTTCTTT
-	TRBD1	TRBV9	TRBJ1-5	CASSVADRAKEPQHF	TGTGCCAGCAGCGTAGCTGACAGGGCTAAAGAGCCCCAGCATTTT
-	TRBD1	TRBV4-1	TRBJ1-1	CASSQDRKGGNTEAFF	TGCGCCAGCAGCCAAGATAGGAAAGGGGGCAACACTGAAGCTTTCTTT
-	TRBD1	TRBV12-3/TRBV12-4	TRBJ2-7	CASSHDRGPSYEQYF	TGTGCCAGCAGCCACGACAGGGGGCCCTCCTACGAGCAGTACTTC
few	-	TRBV7-2	TRBJ1-3	CASSPVHGNTIYF	TGTGCCAGCAGCCCCGTTCACGGAAACACCATATATTTT
few	-	TRBV6-1	TRBJ2-1	CASSEGHIGFDEQFF	TGTGCCAGCAGTGAGGGGCATATCGGGTTCGATGAGCAGTTCTTC
few	TRBD2	TRBV20-1	TRBJ2-5	CSAREGGSVETQYF	TGCAGTGCTAGAGAGGGCGGGAGCGTAGAGACCCAGTACTTC
few	-	TRBV14	TRBJ2-2	CASSQEVARTGELFF	TGTGCCAGCAGCCAAGAGGTGGCTAGGACCGGGGAGCTGTTTTTT
many	-	TRBV10-3	TRBJ2-5	CATRTNQETQYF	TGTGCCACCCGGACCAACCAAGAGACCCAGTACTTC
few	TRBD2	TRBV12-3/TRBV12-4	TRBJ2-3	CASSPTSASTDTQYF	TGTGCCAGCAGTCCGACTAGCGCTAGCACAGATACGCAGTATTTT
-	-	TRBV12-3/TRBV12-4	TRBJ1-5	CASSHYRDSNQPQHF	TGTGCCAGCAGCCACTACAGGGATAGCAATCAGCCCCAGCATTTT
-	-	TRBV15	TRBJ1-1	CATSRDPGAVLPTEAFF	TGTGCCACCAGCAGAGATCCTGGGGCAGTATTGCCCACTGAAGCTTTCTTT
few	-	TRBV5-1	TRBJ2-2	CASSGTGELFF	TGCGCCAGCAGTGGAACCGGGGAGCTGTTTTTT
many	-	TRBV6-5	TRBJ2-1	CASSYRGKLSYNEQFF	TGTGCCAGCAGTTACCGGGGTAAACTCTCCTACAATGAGCAGTTCTTC
many	-	TRBV5-1	TRBJ2-7	CASSLEGVSSYEQYF	TGCGCCAGCAGCTTGGAGGGGGTCTCCTCCTACGAGCAGTACTTC
few	TRBD1	TRBV7-9	TRBJ2-7	CASSAQTGGETYEQYF	TGTGCCAGCAGCGCCCAGACAGGGGGCGAAACCTACGAGCAGTACTTC
few	-	TRBV7-6	TRBJ2-1	CASSLDEIGFFEQFF	TGTGCCAGCAGCTTAGACGAGATAGGCTTTTTTGAGCAGTTCTTC
many	-	TRBV18	TRBJ1-2	CASSPRGGDGYTF	TGTGCCAGCTCACCACGAGGGGGAGATGGCTACACCTTC
many	TRBD1	TRBV30	TRBJ2-1	CAWRRQGDYNEQFF	TGTGCCTGGAGGAGACAGGGGGACTACAATGAGCAGTTCTTC
-	-	TRBV20-1	TRBJ2-1	CSARRGEQFF	TGCAGTGCCCGGAGGGGAGAGCAGTTCTTC
few	-	TRBV9	TRBJ1-1	CASSVQDGDTEAFF	TGTGCCAGCAGCGTACAGGACGGGGACACTGAAGCTTTCTTT
few	TRBD2	TRBV27	TRBJ2-1	CASSRPGASGSDEQFF	TGTGCCAGCAGTCGCCCAGGGGCTAGCGGGAGCGATGAGCAGTTCTTC
few	TRBD1	TRBV18	TRBJ2-7	CASSPPDRGREQYF	TGTGCCAGCTCACCCCCGGACAGGGGGCGCGAGCAGTACTTC
-	-	TRBV2	TRBJ1-2	CASSADRNYGYTF	TGTGCCAGCAGTGCGGACAGAAACTATGGCTACACCTTC
-	TRBD2	TRBV6-2/TRBV6-3	TRBJ2-1	CASSLGLAGLNEQFF	TGTGCCAGCAGTTTGGGACTAGCGGGGCTCAATGAGCAGTTCTTC
-	TRBD1	TRBV5-4	TRBJ2-6	CASSPPGTGILIGANVLTF	TGTGCCAGCAGCCCGCCTGGGACAGGGATTCTTATCGGGGCCAACGTCCTGACTTTC
few	-	TRBV10-3	TRBJ2-1	CAISEAASSNEQFF	TGTGCCATCAGTGAGGCGGCTAGCAGCAATGAGCAGTTCTTC
few	TRBD1	TRBV3-1	TRBJ1-2	CASSQGTGDHGYTF	TGTGCCAGCAGCCAAGGGACAGGGGATCATGGCTACACCTTC
many	-	TRBV30	TRBJ2-1	CAWSSDNNEQFF	TGTGCCTGGAGCTCAGATAACAATGAGCAGTTCTTC